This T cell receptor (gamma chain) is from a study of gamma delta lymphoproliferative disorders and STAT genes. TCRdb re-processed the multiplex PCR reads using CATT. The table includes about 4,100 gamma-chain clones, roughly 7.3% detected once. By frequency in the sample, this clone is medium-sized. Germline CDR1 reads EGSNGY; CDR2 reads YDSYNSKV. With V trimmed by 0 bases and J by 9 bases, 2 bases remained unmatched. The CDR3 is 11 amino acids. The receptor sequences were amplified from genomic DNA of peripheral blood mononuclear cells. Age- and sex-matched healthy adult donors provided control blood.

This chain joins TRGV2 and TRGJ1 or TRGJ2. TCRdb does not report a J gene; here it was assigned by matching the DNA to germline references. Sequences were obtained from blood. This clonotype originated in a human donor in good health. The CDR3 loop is CATWDGCKKLF. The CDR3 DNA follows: TGTGCCACCTGGGACGGGTGTAAGAAACTCTTT.